The 24 T cell receptor beta chains below come from one sample, sequenced in a study of early T cells in non-severe SARS-CoV-2 infection. TCRdb independently ran MiXCR on the 5' RACE reads; one entry per CDR3 protein. The sample shows approximately 77,000 distinct CDR3 sequences, roughly 12% of them seen only once. Sequenced material: whole blood, taken at baseline. The receptors stem from an adult who was a healthcare worker with PCR-confirmed SARS-CoV-2 infection or an uninfected control (not recorded which). The donor label of this sample is uncertain.

The chain combines TRBV3-1 with TRBJ2-7; D is possibly TRBD1 (5 bases). This CDR3 comprises 15 residues. The germline CDR1 and CDR2 sequences are LGHDT and YNNKEL (reference sequence). V was clipped by 2 bases and J by 1 base, with 12 bases between them. The CDR3 nucleotides are TGTGCCAGCAGCCAAAAGATGGGGCAATCCTACGAGCAGTACTTC. Amino acids: CASSQKMGQSYEQYF.

This clonotype has just a few counts. This chain connects TRBV20-1 to TRBJ2-5; D is undetermined. Germline values: CDR1 DFQATT, CDR2 SNEGSKA (reference sequence). V dropped 6 bases and J dropped 3 bases, with 11 bases sitting between them. The CDR3 is 12 residues long. CDR3: CSALLNKETQYF. The CDR3 nucleotides are TGCAGTGCCTTGCTAAACAAAGAGACCCAGTACTTC.

In its sample, this clonotype was seen a few times. The chain couples TRBV5-1 to TRBJ2-5; 7 bases are shared with TRBD2. The V gene end was trimmed by 0 bases and the J gene end by 1 base; junction bases not matched to a gene: 3. CDR3 length: 15 amino acids. Per the germline V gene, CDR1 is SGHRS and CDR2 is YFSETQ. CDR3 sequence reads: CASSLVSGGQETQYF. In DNA form, the CDR3 reads TGCGCCAGCAGCTTGGTATCGGGGGGCCAAGAGACCCAGTACTTC.

Turning to this clonotype: Just one base apart from a much larger clone, this may be a read error. This rearrangement joins TRBV7-9 to TRBJ1-2; D call uncertain. Looked up from germline, CDR1 is SEHNR and CDR2 is FQNEAQ (reference sequence). The CDR3 spans 14 residues. The CDR3 nucleotides are TGTGCCAGCAGCTTATATGGTCCCGACTATAGCTACACCTTC. Its translation is CASSLYGPDYSYTF.

The chain carries TRBV28 and TRBJ1-1; D not resolved. CDR1 and CDR2 from the germline V gene are MDHEN and SYDVKM. This CDR3 spans 14 amino acids. Trimming pared 6 bases from V and 3 bases from J, leaving 14 bases between. The chain's CDR3 is CASRWGFRDTEAFF. CDR3 bases: TGTGCCAGCAGGTGGGGTTTTAGGGACACTGAAGCTTTCTTT. Using reference TRBV28 and TRBJ1-1 for the parts outside the CDR3, the full variable domain is DVKVTQSSRYLVKRTGEKVFLECVQDMDHENMFWYRQDPGLGLRLIYFSYDVKMKEKGDIPEGYSVSREKKERFSLILESASTNQTSMYLCASRWGFRDTEAFFGQGTRLTVV.

This clonotype was picked up a small number of times. Here the CDR3 reads CASSPDNYEQYF. Here the CDR3 DNA reads TGTGCCAGCAGCCCGGACAACTACGAGCAGTACTTC. The chain combines TRBV7-9 with TRBJ2-7; TRBD1 might be the D (5 bases). Germline values: CDR1 SEHNR, CDR2 FQNEAQ (reference sequence). The CDR3 has 12 amino acids. Trimming removed 5 bases from V and 3 bases from J, with 8 bases in between.

This clonotype was seen more than once but under ten times. The CDR3 sequence: CASSYSGSSGDEQYF. CDR3 nucleotide sequence: TGTGCCAGCAGTTACTCGGGTAGCTCCGGCGACGAGCAGTACTTC. This rearrangement joins TRBV6-6 to TRBJ2-7, with unresolved D. The V gene lost 0 bases and the J gene lost 5 bases, with 14 bases spanning the gap. Germline V gene data show CDR1 as MNHNY and CDR2 as SVGAGI (reference sequence). The CDR3 contains 15 residues.

V is TRBV5-5 and J is TRBJ2-5, with a possible D match to TRBD2 (6 bases). The germline V and J ends were trimmed by 5 bases and 4 bases, with 24 bases remaining between them. The CDR3 contains 17 residues. Germline CDR1 reads SGHKS; CDR2 reads YYEKEE (reference sequence). CDR3 bases: TGTGCCAGCAGGCCGACGGAGGGCTGGGGAAATCGAGAGACCCAGTACTTC. It encodes CASRPTEGWGNRETQYF.

There are many counts of this clonotype. This sequence joins TRBV4-2 and TRBJ2-5, with D unresolved. This CDR3 is 13 amino acids long. Trimming shortened V by 1 base and J by 5 bases, and 8 bases separated the two germline ends. Germline loops: CDR1 LGHNA, CDR2 YNFKEQ. In DNA form, the CDR3 reads TGTGCCAGCAGCCAAGTTTTGGGGGAGACCCAGTACTTC. Translating gives CASSQVLGETQYF.

This clonotype occurred many times. CDR3 nucleotides: TGTGCCAGCAGTGAAGGCGGAGCGAGGACCTACGAGCAGTACTTC. This encodes CASSEGGARTYEQYF. V and J are TRBV7-2 and TRBJ2-7; D gene ambiguous. Germline CDR1 reads SGHTA; CDR2 reads FQGNSA. The length of the CDR3 is 15 residues. Trimming shortened V by 6 bases and J by 2 bases, and 17 bases separated the two germline ends.

This clonotype came up a few times. The V call is TRBV11-2, the J call TRBJ1-2; the D is unclear. Germline V gives CDR1 SGHAT, CDR2 FQNNGV. This CDR3 comprises 14 residues. V was trimmed by 1 base and J by 4 bases, leaving 10 bases between them. The CDR3 nucleotides read TGTGCCAGCAGCTTAGTGGCAGCCGGCTATGGCTACACCTTC. Its protein is CASSLVAAGYGYTF.

This clonotype was observed a few times. This chain uses TRBV12-3 or TRBV12-4 with TRBJ2-3; the D call may be TRBD1 or TRBD2 (5 bases each). This CDR3 region has 15 residues. The V and J ends lost 2 bases and 6 bases respectively, with 15 bases between them. CDR3 in DNA: TGTGCCAGCAGTTTATTAGTGGGGGTAGGCGATACGCAGTATTTT. This translates into CASSLLVGVGDTQYF.

V usage is TRBV7-3 and J usage is TRBJ2-1, with D maybe TRBD1 (5 bases). V lost 10 bases, J lost 2 bases, and 12 bases lay in between. The CDR3 has 13 amino acids. Germline CDR1 is SGHTA and CDR2 is FQGTGA. The CDR3 bases are TGTGCCACCCGGGCAGGGCCCTACAATGAGCAGTTCTTC. It yields the protein CATRAGPYNEQFF. Supplemented by reference TRBV7-3 and TRBJ2-1, the full variable domain reads GAGVSQTPSNKVTEKGKYVELRCDPISGHTALYWYRQSLGQGPEFLIYFQGTGAADDSGLPNDRFFAVRPEGSVSTLKIQRTERGDSAVYLCATRAGPYNEQFFGPGTRLTVL.

The chain recombines TRBV7-8 with TRBJ1-6, with unresolved D. The CDR3 spans 14 residues. V was shortened by 1 base and J by 9 bases, with 10 bases between the two germline ends. The germline V gene encodes CDR1 SGHVS and CDR2 FQNEAQ. This chain's CDR3 is CASSLVIRTSPLHF. CDR3 nucleotide sequence: TGTGCCAGCAGCTTAGTCATCCGGACTTCACCCCTCCACTTT.

This clonotype has only a few counts. The chain links TRBV12-3 or TRBV12-4 to TRBJ1-1; 10 bases are shared with TRBD1. The CDR3 runs 13 residues. The V and J ends lost 6 bases and 11 bases, in that order; junction bases with no gene match: 9. DNA for the CDR3: TGTGCCAGCAGCCAACTCCCGGGACAGGGGGCTTTCTTT. Translated: CASSQLPGQGAFF.

This clonotype was recorded many times. The rearrangement links TRBV7-2 to TRBJ2-3, with D unclear. Germline CDR1 reads SGHTA; CDR2 reads FQGNSA. This CDR3 has 13 amino acids. Trimming removed 1 base at V and 4 bases at J, with 6 bases between. Here the CDR3 DNA reads TGTGCCAGCAGCTTAGAGGTTCCAGATACGCAGTATTTT. Protein: CASSLEVPDTQYF.

In its sample, this clonotype was seen a few times. CDR3 sequence reads: CASGAGVGYNEQFF. DNA of the CDR3: TGTGCCAGCGGAGCGGGAGTGGGTTACAATGAGCAGTTCTTC. The V and J genes are TRBV7-6 and TRBJ2-1, with 8 bases that match TRBD2. Germline values: CDR1 SGHVS, CDR2 FNYEAQ. CDR3 size: 14 residues. V lost 8 bases, J lost 4 bases, and 7 bases stayed unmatched.

CDR3 region: CANRVNEQFF. The CDR3 bases are TGTGCCAACAGGGTGAATGAGCAGTTCTTC. The chain carries TRBV2 and TRBJ2-1, with D perhaps TRBD1 (6 bases). V dropped 10 bases and J dropped 7 bases, with 8 bases sitting between them. This CDR3 comprises 10 residues. Germline-derived CDR1 and CDR2 are SNHLY and FYNNEI.

This clonotype was found a few times. The rearrangement uses TRBV27 and TRBJ2-4, with 8 positions matching TRBD2. Germline V gene sequence: CDR1 MNHEY, CDR2 SMNVEV (reference sequence). The CDR3 has 14 amino acids. V gave up 4 bases and J gave up 9 bases; unmatched junction bases: 8. The CDR3 DNA is TGTGCCAGCAGTTCGACTAGCGAGGCTATCATTCAGTACTTC. Protein: CASSSTSEAIIQYF.

The V and J genes are TRBV7-8 and TRBJ2-1, with D tentatively TRBD2 (6 bases). Germline V gene sequence: CDR1 SGHVS, CDR2 FQNEAQ. Between the trimmed V and J ends, which lost 5 bases and 2 bases, there was a span of 16 bases. The CDR3 sequence is 16 residues long. CDR3 in amino acids: CASSLGGPGAYNEQFF. The CDR3 DNA reads TGTGCCAGCAGCCTGGGAGGCCCCGGGGCCTACAATGAGCAGTTCTTC. The variable domain in full, with the rest retrieved from reference TRBV7-8 and TRBJ2-1, is GAGVSQSPRYKVAKRGQDVALRCDPISGHVSLFWYQQALGQGPEFLTYFQNEAQLDKSGLPSDRFFAERPEGSVSTLKIQRTQQEDSAVYLCASSLGGPGAYNEQFFGPGTRLTVL.

The chain joins TRBV27 to TRBJ2-1; D remains ambiguous. Germline-derived CDR1 and CDR2 are MNHEY and SMNVEV (reference sequence). The length of the CDR3 is 13 residues. Trimming took off 4 bases at V and 4 bases at J, with 8 bases between the two ends. The CDR3 region is CASSSSLYNEQFF. As DNA, the CDR3 is TGTGCCAGCAGTTCCAGTCTATACAATGAGCAGTTCTTC.

The CDR3 sequence is CAWTKSSYNSPLHF. DNA of the CDR3: TGTGCCTGGACCAAGAGCTCCTATAATTCACCCCTCCACTTT. The chain couples TRBV30 to TRBJ1-6, with D hard to call. Germline CDR1 GTSNPN, CDR2 SVGIG (reference sequence). The V gene lost 4 bases and the J gene lost 0 bases, with 7 bases spanning the gap. The CDR3 runs 14 residues.

The CDR3 nucleotides are TGTGCCAGCAGCCCCGGGACTAGAAGGCACGAGCAGTACTTC. Its translation is CASSPGTRRHEQYF. The chain joins TRBV14 to TRBJ2-7; 8 bases line up with TRBD2. CDR3 length equals 14 residues. Germline V gene data show CDR1 as SGHDN and CDR2 as FVKESK. Trimming took 4 bases from V and 5 from J; bases not matched to a gene: 7.

This clonotype was picked up many times. The V gene is TRBV6-5, the J gene TRBJ2-7, with D possibly matching TRBD2 (6 bases). Trimming removed 11 bases at V and 2 bases at J, with 22 bases between. In germline, CDR1 is MNHEY, CDR2 SVGAGI. The CDR3 covers 15 residues. The CDR3 DNA sequence: TGTGCCCGCCTCCCGGGGGTGGCGGATCCCTACGAGCAGTACTTC. Protein sequence: CARLPGVADPYEQYF.